These T cell receptor beta chains were read from a single sample in a study of blood T cell repertoires in COVID-19. Sequenced by immunoSEQ multiplex PCR; TCRdb stores in-frame clones only, minus some. This sample has about 270,000 clones; roughly 90% occur once, and the top ten carry less than 3%. The sample was PBMCs or T cells enriched from blood (not recorded which). Source of these receptors: a woman between 45 and 60 years old who had recovered from COVID-19. The CDR3 runs from the conserved cysteine through the conserved F or W. D genes are given only for firm matches. Rows may omit the clone size; those that give it use once, few, many or a size class.

>TRBV28|-|TRBJ1-2|TRBD1
CASSPGTGGNYGYTF
TGTGCCAGCAGTCCCGGGACAGGGGGTAACTATGGCTACACCTTC
>TRBV3-1/TRBV3-2|-|TRBJ2-1|TRBD2
CASSNPGLAGLRDNEQFF
TGTGCCAGCAGCAACCCGGGACTAGCGGGGCTGAGGGACAATGAGCAGTTCTTC
>TRBV27|-|TRBJ2-1|TRBD1
CASRGGSGTGVGNEQFF
TGTGCCAGCAGGGGAGGCTCCGGGACAGGGGTGGGGAATGAGCAGTTCTTC
>TRBV5-6|-|TRBJ2-1|TRBD2
CASSLSAGGFYNEQFF
TGTGCCAGCAGCTTGTCCGCGGGGGGATTCTACAATGAGCAGTTCTTC
>TRBV4-1|-|TRBJ2-2|-
CASSSREVTGTGELFF
TGCGCCAGCAGCTCCCGGGAGGTAACAGGGACCGGGGAGCTGTTTTTT
>TRBV28|-|TRBJ2-1|TRBD2
CASSYSSGSGSYNEQFF
TGTGCCAGCAGTTATTCCAGCGGGAGTGGATCCTACAATGAGCAGTTCTTC
>TRBV12-3/TRBV12-4|few|TRBJ1-1|-
CASSLDIHTEAFF
TGTGCCAGCAGTCTTGACATCCACACTGAAGCTTTCTTT
>TRBV18|-|TRBJ2-5|TRBD1
CASSRTGGETQYF
TGTGCCAGCTCACGGACAGGGGGAGAGACCCAGTACTTC
>TRBV5-4|-|TRBJ1-2|-
CASSSAFPGSYGYTF
TGTGCCAGCAGTTCAGCATTTCCGGGGAGCTATGGCTACACCTTC
>TRBV20-1|-|TRBJ1-3|-
CSASVSGYSGNTIYF
TGCAGTGCTAGTGTTTCGGGTTACTCTGGAAACACCATATATTTT
>TRBV9|-|TRBJ2-1|TRBD2
CASSVVAGGPNEQFF
TGTGCCAGCAGCGTAGTGGCGGGAGGGCCGAATGAGCAGTTCTTC
>TRBV6-5|-|TRBJ1-5|-
CASSSRTDYQPQHF
TGTGCCAGCAGTTCCCGGACAGATTATCAGCCCCAGCATTTT
>TRBV9|few|TRBJ1-1|-
CASKEGANTEAFF
TGTGCCAGCAAGGAGGGTGCGAACACTGAAGCTTTCTTT
>TRBV4-1|few|TRBJ2-1|TRBD2
CASSQARGGRHNEQFF
TGCGCCAGCAGCCAAGCCCGGGGAGGGCGTCACAATGAGCAGTTCTTC
>TRBV6-5|-|TRBJ2-7|TRBD2
CASSPGLAGYEQYF
TGTGCCAGCAGTCCCGGACTAGCGGGGTATGAGCAGTACTTC
>TRBV30|-|TRBJ1-5|TRBD1
CAWSIGWDRSNQPQHF
TGTGCCTGGAGTATCGGTTGGGACAGGAGCAATCAGCCCCAGCATTTT
>TRBV2|-|TRBJ1-1|-
CASTGDTNTEAFF
TGTGCCAGCACCGGGGACACGAACACTGAAGCTTTCTTT
>TRBV18|-|TRBJ2-7|TRBD1
CASSRTGTVYEQYF
TGTGCCAGCTCACGCACCGGGACAGTATACGAGCAGTACTTC
>TRBV5-1|-|TRBJ2-7|-
CASSFGTYEQYF
TGCGCCAGCAGCTTTGGGACTTACGAGCAGTACTTC
>TRBV9|-|TRBJ2-7|TRBD2
CASSETSGPTYEQYF
TGTGCCAGCAGCGAGACTAGCGGACCCACCTACGAGCAGTACTTC
>TRBV18|few|TRBJ1-5|-
CASSQDRASNQPQHF
TGTGCCAGCTCCCAGGACAGAGCAAGCAATCAGCCCCAGCATTTT
>TRBV2|-|TRBJ2-3|-
CASRSTGRDTQYF
TGTGCCAGCAGGTCGACAGGCCGAGATACGCAGTATTTT
>TRBV7-3|-|TRBJ2-3|TRBD2
CASSLLAGVVDTQYF
TGTGCCAGCAGCTTACTAGCGGGAGTTGTCGATACGCAGTATTTT
>TRBV7-9|-|TRBJ1-1|-
CASSNGQTIMNTEAFF
TGTGCCAGCAGCAACGGACAGACAATAATGAACACTGAAGCTTTCTTT
>TRBV7-8|-|TRBJ2-5|-
CASRFPRLGGTETQYF
TGTGCCAGCAGGTTCCCGAGACTAGGTGGGACAGAGACCCAGTACTTC
>TRBV14|-|TRBJ1-1|TRBD1
CASSAVTGGWGNTEAFF
TGTGCCAGCAGCGCCGTCACAGGGGGCTGGGGGAACACTGAAGCTTTCTTT
>TRBV7-3|-|TRBJ2-1|TRBD2
CASSQPGTSISNEQFF
TGTGCCAGCAGCCAACCAGGGACTAGTATTAGCAATGAGCAGTTCTTC
>TRBV28|-|TRBJ2-2|-
CASSSYRVRDTGELFF
TGTGCCAGCAGTTCATACAGGGTTCGTGACACCGGGGAGCTGTTTTTT
>TRBV6-6|-|TRBJ1-2|TRBD1
CASSYPQTGDYGYTF
TGTGCCAGCAGTTACCCTCAGACAGGGGACTATGGCTACACCTTC
>TRBV13|-|TRBJ2-5|TRBD1
CASSGQGRRETQYF
TGTGCCAGCAGCGGACAGGGTCGAAGGGAGACCCAGTACTTC
>TRBV7-2|-|TRBJ1-1|-
CASSLKFGTSNTEAFF
TGTGCCAGCAGCTTAAAATTCGGTACTTCGAACACTGAAGCTTTCTTT
>TRBV5-1|-|TRBJ2-7|TRBD2
CASSLLAGWEYEQYF
TGCGCCAGCAGCTTGTTAGCGGGATGGGAATACGAGCAGTACTTC
>TRBV2|-|TRBJ1-5|-
CASSALPGIQPQHF
TGTGCCAGCAGTGCGTTACCGGGAATCCAGCCCCAGCATTTT
>TRBV5-1|-|TRBJ2-6|TRBD1
CASRPTTDRNSGANVLTF
TGCGCCAGCAGACCGACGACGGACAGGAACTCTGGGGCCAACGTCCTGACTTTC
>TRBV19|-|TRBJ1-5|-
CASSIAGNQPQHF
TGTGCCAGTAGTATTGCGGGGAATCAGCCCCAGCATTTT
>TRBV7-3|-|TRBJ2-7|-
CASSLIAGRRQYF
TGTGCCAGCAGCTTAATAGCAGGGAGGAGGCAGTACTTC
>TRBV30|-|TRBJ2-7|TRBD2
CAWRGGRASFEQYF
TGTGCCTGGAGGGGCGGGAGGGCTAGCTTCGAGCAGTACTTC
>TRBV27|-|TRBJ1-1|-
CATSRGRGNTEAFF
TGTGCCACCTCTCGGGGCAGGGGGAACACTGAAGCTTTCTTT
>TRBV7-9|-|TRBJ2-1|-
CASSLVGLGALIYNEQFF
TGTGCCAGCAGCTTAGTTGGTCTAGGGGCCCTGATCTACAATGAGCAGTTCTTC
>TRBV5-8|few|TRBJ1-5|TRBD1
CASSFRQGNQPQHF
TGTGCCAGCAGCTTTCGACAGGGGAATCAGCCCCAGCATTTT
>TRBV7-9|-|TRBJ1-2|-
CASSPGGRVSDYGYTF
TGTGCCAGCAGCCCAGGCGGCAGGGTCTCGGACTATGGCTACACCTTC
>TRBV30|-|TRBJ1-1|-
CAWSGSPEAFF
TGTGCCTGGAGTGGAAGCCCGGAAGCTTTCTTT
>TRBV19|-|TRBJ1-1|-
CASSRQTRNTEAFF
TGTGCCAGCAGTCGACAGACGAGAAACACTGAAGCTTTCTTT
>TRBV19|-|TRBJ1-1|-
CASSIDGGNLAFF
TGTGCCAGTAGTATAGACGGGGGGAATTTGGCTTTCTTT
>TRBV7-9|once|TRBJ1-2|TRBD1
CASRQGQGYYGYTF
TGTGCCAGCAGACAGGGACAGGGATACTATGGCTACACCTTC
>TRBV10-2|-|TRBJ2-2|-
CASRDQGHTGELFF
TGCGCCAGCAGGGACCAGGGGCACACCGGGGAGCTGTTTTTT
>TRBV28|-|TRBJ1-2|TRBD1
CASRVTGGVSGYTF
TGTGCCAGCAGGGTAACAGGGGGGGTTTCTGGCTACACCTTC
>TRBV18|-|TRBJ1-5|-
CASSAVGGINQPQHF
TGTGCCAGCTCCGCAGTCGGAGGGATCAATCAGCCCCAGCATTTT
>TRBV19|once|TRBJ2-1|-
CASRSSGGNEQFF
TGTGCCAGTAGATCCAGCGGCGGCAATGAGCAGTTCTTC
>TRBV6-5|-|TRBJ1-5|-
CASRPGQPNQPQHF
TGTGCCAGCAGACCAGGACAGCCGAATCAGCCCCAGCATTTT
>TRBV3-1/TRBV3-2|-|TRBJ1-1|-
CASSSGGRESGTEAFF
TGTGCCAGCAGCTCGGGCGGGCGGGAGAGTGGCACTGAAGCTTTCTTT